These 12 T cell receptor beta chains share one sample of origin, sequenced in a study of T cell responses to AZD1222 COVID-19 vaccine. The repertoire was sequenced with immunoSEQ multiplex PCR; TCRdb's copy has only in-frame clones and lacks some. Of under 50,000 clones in the sample, around nine tenths are singletons; the top ten hold roughly 5.3%. The sample in question was peripheral blood, obtained 28 days after the second AZD1222 dose. These receptors were collected from an adult who received the AZD1222 COVID-19 vaccine.

V gene TRBV6-2 or TRBV6-3 combines with J gene TRBJ2-1, with 8 nucleotides matching TRBD2. The CDR3 runs 14 residues. V shed 6 bases, J shed 11 bases, and the junction held 12 bases outside the gene matches. The germline gives CDR1 MNHEY, CDR2 SVGEGT. CDR3: CASSLNQLAEKQFF. The CDR3 DNA reads as TGTGCCAGCAGCCTGAATCAACTAGCGGAGAAGCAGTTCTTC.

The chain carries TRBV10-3 and TRBJ1-3; weak D call: TRBD1 (6 bases). The germline V gene encodes CDR1 ENHRY and CDR2 SYGVKD. The CDR3 totals 15 residues. Trimming shortened V by 11 bases and J by 0 bases, and 17 bases separated the two germline ends. The CDR3 reads CAVRGAGSSGNTIYF. The DNA for the CDR3 is TGTGCCGTACGGGGGGCGGGGAGCTCTGGAAACACCATATATTTT.

About this clone: The junction departs from the called germline gene at one end, perhaps through a read error. The DNA of the CDR3 is TGTGCCAGCAGCTTAGGTCGGGGGATCAACTTC. It specifies CASSLGRGINF. The chain couples TRBV7-2 to TRBJ1-2; tentative D call: TRBD1 (5 bases). Germline CDR1 is SGHTA and CDR2 is FQGNSA. The CDR3 covers 11 residues.

The chain recombines TRBV4-1 with TRBJ1-4; tentative D call: TRBD1 (5 bases). CDR1 and CDR2 (germline): MGHRA, YSYEKL. V was pared by 0 bases and J by 6 bases, with 11 bases between. CDR3 length: 15 residues. DNA of the CDR3: TGCGCCAGCAGCCAAGATGGGCAGGGCGATGAAAAACTGTTTTTT. Its translation: CASSQDGQGDEKLFF.

V gene TRBV5-6 combines with J gene TRBJ1-1, with TRBD1 identical over 8 bases. The germline V gene encodes CDR1 SGHDT and CDR2 YYEEEE. The CDR3 runs 15 residues. After removal of 3 bases from V and 4 bases from J, the junction contained 8 bases not matched to a gene. The DNA of the CDR3 is TGTGCCAGCAGCTATAGGACAGGGAAGGGCACTGAAGCTTTCTTT. This encodes CASSYRTGKGTEAFF.

The chain has TRBV15 and TRBJ2-1; maybe TRBD1 (5 bases). Germline V gene lookup returns CDR1 LNHNV and CDR2 YYDKDF (reference sequence). V was clipped by 0 bases and J by 6 bases, with 6 bases between them. The CDR3 totals 13 residues. CDR3 coding DNA: TGTGCCACCAGCAGAGATAGGGGCAATGAGCAGTTCTTC. As protein: CATSRDRGNEQFF.

The chain joins TRBV18 to TRBJ2-2, with D hard to call. The V gene's germline CDR1 is KGHSH and CDR2 LQKENI. This CDR3 contains 16 residues. V lost 0 bases, J lost 4 bases, and 12 bases lay in between. In nucleotides, the CDR3 is TGTGCCAGCTCACCACCGTCTCTCGGAGCCACCGGGGAGCTGTTTTTT. This translates into CASSPPSLGATGELFF.

The J gene is TRBJ1-5, the V gene TRBV19; D is possibly TRBD1 (5 bases). Trimming pared 7 bases from V and 6 bases from J, leaving 19 bases between. There are 15 residues in the CDR3. Germline lookup yields CDR1 LNHDA and CDR2 SQIVND (reference sequence). Here the CDR3 DNA reads TGTGCCAGTACCTACGCCGGACCCGGGGGTCAGCCCCAGCATTTT. It specifies CASTYAGPGGQPQHF.

The chain uses TRBV6-6 and TRBJ2-7, with D possibly being TRBD1 (6 bases). The V end lost 1 base, the J end lost 4 bases, and 14 bases lay between the germline ends. This CDR3 region has 15 residues. Germline loops: CDR1 MNHNY, CDR2 SVGAGI (reference sequence). DNA of the CDR3: TGTGCCAGCAGTTACTTCCAGGGGAGAGGGTACGAGCAGTACTTC. Protein product: CASSYFQGRGYEQYF.

This clone was counted a single time. The chain joins TRBV7-2 to TRBJ2-7; 7 nucleotides agree with TRBD1. The germline V gene encodes CDR1 SGHTA and CDR2 FQGNSA. CDR3 size: 14 residues. With 3 bases clipped from V and 6 bases from J, the junction kept 8 bases outside the gene matches. CDR3 amino acids: CASSFRTGDGEQYF. The CDR3 DNA is TGTGCCAGCAGCTTCCGTACAGGGGACGGCGAGCAGTACTTC.

V gene TRBV29-1 combines with J gene TRBJ1-2; D call uncertain. V gave up 6 bases and J gave up 9 bases, with 17 bases separating them. The CDR3 is 12 residues long. CDR1 is SQVTM, CDR2 ANQGSEA, per germline. As DNA, the CDR3 is TGCAGCGTCCGGTTGAATGGCGACAGCTACACCTTC. Its translation: CSVRLNGDSYTF. Supplemented by reference TRBV29-1 and TRBJ1-2, the full variable domain reads SAVISQKPSRDICQRGTSLTIQCQVDSQVTMMFWYRQQPGQSLTLIATANQGSEATYESGFVIDKFPISRPNLTFSTLTVSNMSPEDSSIYLCSVRLNGDSYTFGSGTRLTVV.

This sequence joins TRBV28 and TRBJ1-4, with D unresolved. Germline V gives CDR1 MDHEN, CDR2 SYDVKM. The CDR3 is made up of 15 amino acids. V was pared by 6 bases and J by 6 bases, with 17 bases between. Here the CDR3 reads CASRGSRPADEKLFF. The CDR3 DNA follows: TGTGCCAGCAGGGGGTCCAGACCGGCAGATGAAAAACTGTTTTTT.